The 18 T cell receptor beta chains presented below share a single source sample, sequenced in a study of T-cell reconstitution after alpha-beta-depleted transplantation in children. During its preparation, the TCRbeta library received unique molecular identifiers. Via MiXCR, TCRdb re-called the PCR reads, giving one row per CDR3 protein. The sample has around 580,000 distinct CDR3 sequences; roughly 23% are singletons. The starting material was PBMCs, mostly from graft donor cells, obtained 360 days after TCRalphabeta/CD19-depleted stem cell transplant. The receptors were sampled from a boy in the first two years of life who had a stem cell transplant for acute myeloid leukemia, so the T cells may come from the graft donor.

This clonotype was detected many times. The chain links TRBV5-1 to TRBJ1-2, with D possibly TRBD1 on 5 matching bases. CDR3 length: 14 amino acids. Germline V gene data show CDR1 as SGHRS and CDR2 as YFSETQ. V lost 2 bases to trimming and J lost 3 bases, with 11 bases between them. CDR3 DNA: TGCGCCAGCAGCTTCGGGGGATCGGACTATGGCTACACCTTC. It yields the protein CASSFGGSDYGYTF.

This clonotype was counted only a few times. This chain connects TRBV12-3 or TRBV12-4 to TRBJ2-7; 11 nucleotides agree with TRBD2. J gave up 2 bases and V 6 bases, and 3 bases lay outside the gene matches. This CDR3 is built from 14 residues. CDR3 region: CASSLSGGAYEQYF. The CDR3 bases are TGTGCCAGCAGCCTTAGCGGGGGGGCCTACGAGCAGTACTTC.

In its sample, this clonotype was seen many times. The chain links TRBV7-2 to TRBJ2-1, with 8 bases identical to TRBD1. The V segment lost 2 bases and the J segment 7 bases; nucleotides outside the gene matches: 10. The germline V gene has CDR1 SGHTA and CDR2 FQGNSA. The CDR3 is 16 residues long. CDR3 loop: CASSLWTGKSLNEQFF. In DNA form, the CDR3 reads TGTGCCAGCAGCTTATGGACAGGGAAGTCCCTAAATGAGCAGTTCTTC.

The CDR3 DNA follows: TGCAGTGCTAGAGATAGGAGCGGAATGTACAATGAGCAGTTCTTC. Its translation is CSARDRSGMYNEQFF. This chain connects TRBV20-1 to TRBJ2-1; perhaps TRBD2 as D (5 bases). CDR1 and CDR2 (germline): DFQATT, SNEGSKA (reference sequence). CDR3 length: 15 amino acids. Trimming took 0 bases from V and 4 from J, leaving 13 bases between them.

This clonotype was detected many times. This chain links TRBV13 with TRBJ2-1; D gene unclear. Trimming shortened V by 5 bases and J by 5 bases, and 16 bases separated the two germline ends. The CDR3 is 15 residues long. From germline, CDR1 is PRHDT and CDR2 FYEKMQ (reference sequence). CDR3 bases: TGTGCCAGCAGCCCCAGAGTAGTCTCTCACAATGAGCAGTTCTTC. It yields the protein CASSPRVVSHNEQFF. Based on the CDR3 plus reference TRBV13 and TRBJ2-1, the full variable domain is AAGVIQSPRHLIKEKRETATLKCYPIPRHDTVYWYQQGPGQDPQFLISFYEKMQSDKGSIPDRFSAQQFSDYHSELNMSSLELGDSALYFCASSPRVVSHNEQFFGPGTRLTVL.

This rearrangement joins TRBV28 to TRBJ1-1, with D possibly being TRBD1 (5 bases). The CDR3 has 17 residues. From germline, CDR1 is MDHEN and CDR2 SYDVKM. V lost 3 bases and J 1 base, leaving 18 bases between the germline ends. The CDR3 DNA reads TGTGCCAGCAGTTTCAGGGTACCAGGGTCGGCGAACACTGAAGCTTTCTTT. Its translation is CASSFRVPGSANTEAFF.

This clonotype was detected only a few times. The chain combines TRBV5-1 with TRBJ2-5, with 8 positions matching TRBD2. V was clipped by 0 bases and J by 5 bases; unmatched bases: 6. The CDR3 sequence is 15 residues long. Germline values: CDR1 SGHRS, CDR2 YFSETQ. The CDR3 sequence is CASSLEGTRMETQYF. The CDR3 DNA reads TGCGCCAGCAGCTTGGAAGGGACTAGGATGGAGACCCAGTACTTC. The full variable domain, rest sourced from reference TRBV5-1 and TRBJ2-5, is KAGVTQTPRYLIKTRGQQVTLSCSPISGHRSVSWYQQTPGQGLQFLFEYFSETQRNKGNFPGRFSGRQFSNSRSEMNVSTLELGDSALYLCASSLEGTRMETQYFGPGTRLLVL.

This clonotype was detected a few times. The chain links TRBV20-1 to TRBJ2-3; no definite D call. The CDR3 runs 11 residues. Germline V gene sequence: CDR1 DFQATT, CDR2 SNEGSKA (reference sequence). V lost 3 bases, J lost 6 bases, and 7 bases lay in between. The CDR3 DNA reads as TGCAGTGCTAGGAATGGGGATACGCAGTATTTT. Protein sequence: CSARNGDTQYF.

This clonotype was counted at least ten times. The chain employs TRBV15 and TRBJ2-7; either TRBD1 or TRBD2 may fit D (5 bases each). The V gene's germline CDR1 is LNHNV and CDR2 YYDKDF (reference sequence). CDR3 length equals 15 residues. V dropped 5 bases and J dropped 2 bases, with 16 bases sitting between them. The CDR3 DNA reads as TGTGCCACCAGCCCCGGGCCGGGGCCCACCTACGAGCAGTACGTC. Translating gives CATSPGPGPTYEQYV.

V and J are TRBV12-3 or TRBV12-4 and TRBJ2-7; no firm D call. Trimming took off 3 bases at V and 4 bases at J, with 10 bases between the two ends. The CDR3 contains 13 residues. CDR3 sequence: CASSFDNRYEQYV. The CDR3 DNA follows: TGTGCCAGCAGTTTCGACAATCGATACGAGCAGTACGTC.

Many counts were recorded for this clonotype. The chain uses TRBV4-2 and TRBJ2-7, with a weak D call TRBD2 (6 bases). V dropped 3 bases and J dropped 3 bases, with 9 bases sitting between them. The CDR3 sequence is 13 residues long. The germline gives CDR1 LGHNA, CDR2 YNFKEQ. The CDR3 sequence is CASSHGGNYEQYF. CDR3 DNA: TGTGCCAGCAGCCATGGCGGGAACTACGAGCAGTACTTC.

This rearrangement joins TRBV5-5 to TRBJ2-3, with 8 nucleotides matching TRBD2. CDR1 SGHKS and CDR2 YYEKEE come from the germline V gene (reference sequence). The CDR3 contains 15 residues. V shed 1 base and J 1 base; nucleotides not matched to a gene: 2. The CDR3 here is CASSLWRGGTDTQYF. The DNA for the CDR3 is TGTGCCAGCAGCTTGTGGCGGGGGGGCACAGATACGCAGTATTTT.

This chain connects TRBV6-1 to TRBJ2-7, with TRBD2 as a possible D gene (6 bases). The V end lost 10 bases, the J end lost 0 bases, and 13 bases lay between the germline ends. Looked up from germline, CDR1 is MNHNS and CDR2 is SASEGT. The length of the CDR3 is 13 residues. The CDR3 bases are TGTGCCACCGGCGGGACCCACTCCTACGAGCAGTACTTC. Translating it yields CATGGTHSYEQYF.

The V gene is TRBV20-1, the J gene TRBJ2-7, with unresolved D. The CDR3 covers 14 residues. Germline-derived CDR1 and CDR2 are DFQATT and SNEGSKA (reference sequence). The V gene lost 4 bases and the J gene lost 2 bases, with 15 bases spanning the gap. CDR3 sequence: CSAKAPRLAYEQYF. CDR3 DNA: TGCAGTGCTAAAGCCCCCCGGCTAGCCTACGAGCAGTACTTC.

Only a few counts were recorded for this clonotype. The rearrangement uses TRBV15 and TRBJ1-1; perhaps TRBD1 as D (5 bases). Trimming cost V 2 bases and J 0 bases, with 10 bases left between them. This CDR3 contains 15 residues. CDR1 LNHNV and CDR2 YYDKDF come from the germline V gene (reference sequence). CDR3 nucleotides: TGTGCCACCAGCAGATCCAGGGAGATGAACACTGAAGCTTTCTTT. Residues: CATSRSREMNTEAFF.

This clonotype was counted at least ten times. The chain is built from TRBV12-3 or TRBV12-4 and TRBJ2-3; 7 bases match TRBD2. There are 15 residues in the CDR3. J was trimmed by 0 bases and V by 2 bases; bases with no gene match: 2. The CDR3 DNA reads as TGTGCCAGCAGTTTATTGGGGGGGAGCACAGATACGCAGTATTTT. Protein sequence: CASSLLGGSTDTQYF.

This clonotype was seen ten or more times. The chain is built from TRBV6-5 and TRBJ1-5, with D hard to call. From germline, CDR1 is MNHEY and CDR2 SVGAGI. CDR3 length equals 14 residues. V lost 2 bases and J lost 0, with 5 bases in between. The CDR3 DNA is TGTGCCAGCAGTTACGAGTATAGCAATCAGCCCCAGCATTTT. Translating gives CASSYEYSNQPQHF.

This clonotype was recorded many times. The rearrangement uses TRBV29-1 and TRBJ2-5; D is undetermined. V was cut by 0 bases and J by 0 bases, with 2 bases left in between. This CDR3 has 12 residues. Germline V gives CDR1 SQVTM, CDR2 ANQGSEA. CDR3 residues: CSVEDNQETQYF. The CDR3 DNA sequence: TGCAGCGTTGAAGACAACCAAGAGACCCAGTACTTC.